The 2 T cell receptor beta chains below all came from one sample that was sequenced in a study of blood T cell repertoires in COVID-19. Only in-frame clones appear in the TCRdb table, and some are missing; sequencing was by immunoSEQ multiplex PCR. The sample shows 220,000 or so clones, more than 85% of them seen only once. The sequencing input was peripheral blood. The source is a woman in her forties or fifties with COVID-19, enrolled during active disease.

This clone turned up a few times. The genes are TRBV19 and TRBJ1-1, with TRBD1 as a possible D gene (5 bases). The CDR3 extends over 15 amino acids. Trimming removed 3 bases from V and 0 bases from J, with 11 bases in between. Germline CDR1 reads LNHDA; CDR2 reads SQIVND (reference sequence). The CDR3 reads CASSMGLRLNTEAFF. The CDR3 DNA sequence: TGTGCCAGTAGTATGGGACTGAGGTTGAACACTGAAGCTTTCTTT.

This clone appeared a few times. The chain employs TRBV29-1 and TRBJ2-5; no clear D gene. Trimming shortened V by 4 bases and J by 2 bases, and 5 bases separated the two germline ends. Germline CDR1 reads SQVTM; CDR2 reads ANQGSEA. The CDR3 sequence is 11 residues long. CDR3 sequence (DNA): TGCAGCGTTGCCTATCAAGAGACCCAGTACTTC. It yields the protein CSVAYQETQYF.